This TCR beta chain was sequenced during a study of T cell responses to AZD1222 COVID-19 vaccine. Findings and caveats of the study: It should be noted that donors were predominantly white British and more often female, and clonal diversity was possibly underestimated. Spike-specific TCR breadth and depth were elevated following two AZD1222 doses.

The table came from immunoSEQ multiplex PCR; TCRdb's copy has only in-frame clones and leaves some out. There are about 110,000 clones in the sample; approximately 94% occur only once, and approximately 2.9% lies in the top ten. Of note for this clone: What it binds is not known.

CDR3 size: 17 residues. Trimming stripped 7 bases from V and 2 bases from J, with 23 bases between. Germline loops: CDR1 LGHDT, CDR2 YNNKEL (reference sequence). The specimen was peripheral blood, collected 28 days after the second AZD1222 dose. The V and J genes are TRBV3-1 (or the pseudogene TRBV3-2) and TRBJ1-2; D ambiguous. The sequence came from an adult who received the AZD1222 COVID-19 vaccine. The chain's CDR3 is CASKGGAGIPLNYGYTF. CDR3 sequence (DNA): TGTGCCAGCAAGGGTGGAGCAGGAATCCCACTGAACTATGGCTACACCTTC.